These T cell receptor beta chains were read from a single sample in a study of Graves' ophthalmopathy and Graves' hyperthyroidism. TCRdb re-analysed the multiplex PCR reads in MiXCR, keeping a single row per CDR3 protein. There are fewer than 600,000 distinct CDR3 sequences in the sample; approximately 15% occur only once, and 9.8% lies in the top ten. Sequenced sample: blood. The origin of the receptors is a woman aged 25 to 39 with Graves' ophthalmopathy. Each CDR3 is given with its conserved first and last residue. The D gene is left open where the match is weak. The size field is filled for only some rows; it gives once, few, many or a size class.

TRBJ2-7 many TRBV5-5 - TGTGCCAGCAGCTTGTCAGGGCGTCTCTCCTACGAGCAGTACTTC CASSLSGRLSYEQYF
TRBJ1-2 many TRBV20-1 - TGCAGTGCTAGAGATGTGGGTGTATCGACCCTTGGCTACACCTTC CSARDVGVSTLGYTF
TRBJ1-5 few TRBV4-1 - TGCGCCAGCAGCCAAGATGTAAGTCAGCCCCAGCATTTT CASSQDVSQPQHF
TRBJ1-2 many TRBV28 TRBD1 TGTGCCAGCAGAGCCGGGACAGCCTATGGCTACACCTTC CASRAGTAYGYTF
TRBJ2-5 many TRBV28 - TGTGCCAGCAGTCCCCCGGGTTTGTCCCAAGAGACCCAGTACTTC CASSPPGLSQETQYF
TRBJ1-1 many TRBV13 - TGTGCCAGCAGCATCCCGACAGAGATGAACACTGAAGCTTTCTTT CASSIPTEMNTEAFF
TRBJ1-5 many TRBV12-3/TRBV12-4 - TGTGCCAGCAGAGCCAGGGGCGGGGAGCCCCAGCATTTT CASRARGGEPQHF
TRBJ1-1 many TRBV12-3/TRBV12-4 - TGTGCCAGCAGTTTAGGGTCAGGAGGCACTGAAGCTTTCTTT CASSLGSGGTEAFF
TRBJ2-2 many TRBV27 - TGTGCCAGCAGTTTTAGTCAGGGGATGGGGGAGCTGTTTTTT CASSFSQGMGELFF
TRBJ2-7 few TRBV2 - TGTGCCAGCAGTGTATTTGGGCCTGGGAGGGAGCAGTACTTC CASSVFGPGREQYF
TRBJ2-7 many TRBV12-3/TRBV12-4 - TGTGCCAGCAGTTTAAGTAATTGGGAGCAGTACTTC CASSLSNWEQYF
TRBJ2-7 many TRBV6-1 TRBD1 TGTGCCAGCAGCCGAGAGGGGGCCAGTTCCTACGAGCAGTACTTC CASSREGASSYEQYF
TRBJ1-1 few TRBV18 TRBD1 TGTGCCAGCTCAGTGGACAGGGTGGGCACTGAAGCTTTCTTT CASSVDRVGTEAFF
TRBJ1-1 many TRBV27 - TGTGCCAGCAGTCCGACCTGGGAAGGAATCTCTGAAGCTTTCTTT CASSPTWEGISEAFF
TRBJ1-6 - TRBV20-1 - TGCAGTGCTCGCCGGGGGGAGGGTACTTCACCCCTCCACTTT CSARRGEGTSPLHF
TRBJ1-5 many TRBV12-3/TRBV12-4 TRBD1 TGTGCCAGCAGTTTGGGACAGGGTACCAATCAGCCCCAGCATTTT CASSLGQGTNQPQHF
TRBJ1-6 many TRBV6-5 - TGTGCCAGCGGGAGTATTGAGGGGGAGAGTTCACCCCTCCACTTT CASGSIEGESSPLHF
TRBJ2-7 once TRBV6-1 TRBD2 TGTGCCAGCAAAGATCAAGAACTAGCGGGCTACGAGCAGTACTTC CASKDQELAGYEQYF
TRBJ1-5 many TRBV2 - TGTGCCAGCTCAAGGAAACAGGGAAGCAATCAGCCCCAGCATTTT CASSRKQGSNQPQHF
TRBJ1-2 many TRBV5-1 - TGCGCCAGCAGCTTGGTCGGGTTAAACTATGGCTACACCTTC CASSLVGLNYGYTF
TRBJ2-2 many TRBV5-1 - TGCGCCAGCAGCCCAGACGGGAACACCGGGGAGCTGTTTTTT CASSPDGNTGELFF
TRBJ2-7 many TRBV27 - TGTGCCAGCAGTCCTCTACTAGCCACCGACTCCTACGAGCAGTACTTC CASSPLLATDSYEQYF
TRBJ2-5 - TRBV7-9 - TGTGCCAGCAGCTCCCCGTCGACCCAGTACTTC CASSSPSTQYF
TRBJ2-5 many TRBV6-1 - TGTGCCAGCAGTGAAGGAGCAGGGCGACAAGAGACCCAGTACTTC CASSEGAGRQETQYF
TRBJ1-5 few TRBV28 TRBD1 TGTGCCAGCGAGGGGGCGACAGGGGGGGTGAATCAGCCCCAGCATTTT CASEGATGGVNQPQHF
TRBJ1-1 many TRBV3-1 - TGTGCCAGCAGCCAAGACATACGGCCGAACACTGAAGCTTTCTTT CASSQDIRPNTEAFF
TRBJ2-3 many TRBV12-3/TRBV12-4 - TGTGCCAGCAGAGAAAGTACAGATACGCAGTATTTT CASRESTDTQYF
TRBJ2-5 - TRBV12-3/TRBV12-4 TRBD2 TGTGCCAGCAGGCTTGAACACAGCGGGAGCCGGGAGACCCAGGACTTC CASRLEHSGSRETQDF
TRBJ2-7 - TRBV30 TRBD1 TGTGCCTGGAGTATTGGGACAGGGGTCCCCGAGCAGTACTTC CAWSIGTGVPEQYF
TRBJ2-6 many TRBV6-1 - TGTGCCAGCAGTGAACCTCCGGCCGGGGCCAACGTCCTGACTTTC CASSEPPAGANVLTF
TRBJ1-1 few TRBV16 TRBD1 TGTGCCAGCAGCCAGGGGACAGGGGGGTTGACTGAAGCTTTCTTT CASSQGTGGLTEAFF
TRBJ2-7 many TRBV7-9 - TGTGCCAGCAGTCTCCCGGGGGTTTGGGAGCAGTACTTC CASSLPGVWEQYF